This T cell receptor (beta chain) was identified during a study of blood T cell repertoires in COVID-19. Clones were read by immunoSEQ multiplex PCR, and TCRdb kept only the in-frame ones, dropping some. Among 430,000 or so clones listed, approximately 90% were seen once. Germline trimming cut 1 base from V and 5 bases from J; bases unmatched to any gene: 17. This CDR3 comprises 20 residues. Germline V gives CDR1 KGHDR, CDR2 SFDVKD. The material sequenced was PBMCs or T cells enriched from blood (not recorded which). This clonotype was obtained from a woman in her thirties or forties who had recovered from COVID-19. The genes are TRBV24-1 and TRBJ1-5; 9 bases fit TRBD1. CDR3: CATSDFNEGQGIIPDQPQHF. The CDR3 region has the DNA TGTGCCACCAGTGATTTTAATGAGGGACAGGGAATTATTCCGGATCAGCCCCAGCATTTT.